This passage covers 15 T cell receptor beta chains from one sample sequenced in a study of T cell responses to AZD1222 COVID-19 vaccine. Sequencing used immunoSEQ multiplex PCR; TCRdb keeps in-frame clones, though not all of them. The profile shows around 170,000 clones, roughly 91% of them singletons. Here the sequenced sample was peripheral blood, taken on day 0 of AZD1222 vaccination. Source of these receptors: an adult in good health.

The rearrangement uses TRBV9 and TRBJ2-3; D might be TRBD1 (6 bases). V was pared by 3 bases and J by 6 bases, with 17 bases between. Germline V gene data show CDR1 as SGDLS and CDR2 as YYNGEE. CDR3 length: 15 amino acids. CDR3: CASSETGQGSDTQYF. CDR3 in DNA: TGTGCCAGCAGCGAGACGGGACAAGGTTCGGATACGCAGTATTTT.

This chain connects TRBV13 to TRBJ2-1; D assignment may be TRBD1 or TRBD2 (5 bases each). Trimming took 4 bases from V and 0 from J, leaving 10 bases between them. The CDR3 contains 15 residues. The germline CDR1 and CDR2 sequences are PRHDT and FYEKMQ (reference sequence). The DNA for the CDR3 is TGTGCCAGCAGCTCCGTGGGGGACTCCTACAATGAGCAGTTCTTC. It codes for CASSSVGDSYNEQFF.

The V and J genes are TRBV14 and TRBJ2-7; D remains unclear. Germline V gene lookup returns CDR1 SGHDN and CDR2 FVKESK. The CDR3 is made up of 14 amino acids. V lost 1 base and J 0 bases, leaving 7 bases between the germline ends. CDR3 region: CASSQGPNSYEQYF. CDR3 in DNA: TGTGCCAGCAGCCAAGGACCAAACTCCTACGAGCAGTACTTC.

About this clone: Other DNA sequences in this specimen translate into the identical CDR3. The rearrangement uses TRBV5-1 and TRBJ1-4, with D tentatively TRBD1 (6 bases). CDR1 is SGHRS and CDR2 is YFSETQ in the germline V gene. V dropped 5 bases and J dropped 3 bases, with 8 bases sitting between them. The CDR3 consists of 13 residues. The CDR3 here is CASRTGSNEKLFF. DNA of the CDR3: TGCGCCAGCAGGACAGGTTCTAATGAAAAACTGTTTTTT. Combining the CDR3 with reference TRBV5-1 and TRBJ1-4 gives the whole variable domain KAGVTQTPRYLIKTRGQQVTLSCSPISGHRSVSWYQQTPGQGLQFLFEYFSETQRNKGNFPGRFSGRQFSNSRSEMNVSTLELGDSALYLCASRTGSNEKLFFGSGTQLSVL.

The genes are TRBV23-1 and TRBJ2-7; tentatively, D is TRBD2 (5 bases). TRBV23-1 is treated as an ORF (open reading frame) with a function not yet certain. Deletions cut 6 bases from V and 3 bases from J, with 21 bases between. CDR3 length: 16 residues. The CDR3 spells CASRRCVERRNYEQYF. DNA of the CDR3: TGCGCCAGCAGACGATGCGTCGAGCGGAGGAACTACGAGCAGTACTTC.

V is TRBV11-2 and J is TRBJ2-7; TRBD2 is a possible D gene (6 bases). Germline V CDR1 and CDR2: SGHAT, FQNNGV. The CDR3 runs 16 residues. V lost 6 bases and J lost 4, with 22 bases in between. DNA for the CDR3: TGTGCCAGCAGTTCAATTAGGGGTCGGGAGTCGTACGAGCAGTACTTC. Protein: CASSSIRGRESYEQYF.

V is TRBV9 and J is TRBJ1-2, with D maybe TRBD1 (5 bases). This CDR3 region has 16 residues. Germline assignment: CDR1 SGDLS and CDR2 YYNGEE. Trimming stripped 4 bases from V and 4 bases from J, with 20 bases between. CDR3 residues: CASSPTGPGGGYGYTF. CDR3 DNA: TGTGCCAGCAGCCCAACGGGGCCTGGAGGAGGCTATGGCTACACCTTC.

CDR3 in amino acids: CASSWGTMYEQYF. CDR3 coding DNA: TGTGCCAGCAGTTGGGGGACGATGTACGAGCAGTACTTC. The chain links TRBV6-5 to TRBJ2-7; D is perhaps TRBD1 or TRBD2 (5 bases each). V dropped 4 bases and J dropped 4 bases, with 11 bases sitting between them. Germline loops: CDR1 MNHEY, CDR2 SVGAGI. The CDR3 has 13 residues.

The chain uses TRBV24-1 and TRBJ2-5; 10 bases are shared with TRBD2. The CDR3 loop spans 16 amino acids. The germline V gene encodes CDR1 KGHDR and CDR2 SFDVKD. Trimming took 2 bases from V and 1 from J; bases not matched to a gene: 3. The CDR3 reads CATSDSQREGQETQYF. The CDR3 coding sequence is TGTGCCACCAGTGATTCCCAGCGGGAGGGCCAAGAGACCCAGTACTTC.

The chain has TRBV28 and TRBJ2-7; 10 positions match TRBD1. CDR3 size: 12 residues. J lost 4 bases, V lost 10 bases, and 4 bases had no gene match. The germline V gene encodes CDR1 MDHEN and CDR2 SYDVKM. In nucleotides, the CDR3 is TGTGCCACCGGACAGGGGGTTTACGAGCAGTACTTC. It specifies CATGQGVYEQYF.

The chain joins TRBV6-7 to TRBJ2-7; 10 bases are a match to TRBD1. TRBV6-7 is given ORF status, its function remaining uncertain. The CDR3 sequence is 19 residues long. Trimming took 0 bases from V and 2 from J; bases not matched to a gene: 13. The CDR3 here is CASSYSMGQGPKKPYEQYF. The CDR3 DNA sequence: TGTGCCAGCAGTTACTCGATGGGACAGGGGCCTAAAAAGCCCTACGAGCAGTACTTC.

This chain joins TRBV29-1 and TRBJ2-1, with TRBD2 identical over 10 bases. V dropped 7 bases and J dropped 1; count of bases not matched to a gene: 7. The germline V gene encodes CDR1 SQVTM and CDR2 ANQGSEA. The CDR3 is 15 amino acids. The CDR3 DNA follows: TGCAGCGGGGGCCGAGCGGGAGGGTCCTACAATGAGCAGTTCTTC. Protein sequence: CSGGRAGGSYNEQFF.

The V call is TRBV18, the J call TRBJ2-5; 10 bases line up with TRBD1. The CDR3 consists of 16 residues. Germline values: CDR1 KGHSH, CDR2 LQKENI. Trimming took 1 base from V and 5 from J; bases not matched to a gene: 7. The CDR3 sequence is CASSPRGTGVRETQYF. CDR3 nucleotides: TGTGCCAGCTCACCACGGGGGACAGGGGTTCGTGAGACCCAGTACTTC.

The chain employs TRBV27 and TRBJ2-7; a possible D gene is TRBD2 (6 bases). The CDR3 loop spans 16 amino acids. V dropped 2 bases and J dropped 1 base, with 15 bases sitting between them. Germline V gene sequence: CDR1 MNHEY, CDR2 SMNVEV (reference sequence). In DNA form, the CDR3 reads TGTGCCAGCAGTTTAGTCGGCGGGATGGGGTCCTACGAGCAGTACTTC. It yields the protein CASSLVGGMGSYEQYF.

The chain recombines TRBV28 with TRBJ1-2; D is uncertain. This CDR3 contains 16 residues. The V and J ends lost 7 bases and 4 bases respectively, with 22 bases between them. The germline CDR1 and CDR2 sequences are MDHEN and SYDVKM. The CDR3 nucleotides read TGTGCCAGCACCCCTTGGGCGATAAGGAGGGTCTATGGCTACACCTTC. It specifies CASTPWAIRRVYGYTF.